This paragraph reports one TCR beta chain. The antigen is undetermined. The trim removed 5 bases at V and 0 bases at J, leaving 4 bases unmatched. CDR3 length equals 16 residues. Germline lookup yields CDR1 SGHTA and CDR2 FQGNSA. This entry belongs to a study of shared clonotypes between healthy human individuals. Study-wide background: Three plates were used per donor for CD4 naive, three for CD4 memory, two for CD8 naive and one for CD8 memory.

The study, taken as a whole, reports: Generation probabilities of non-shared clonotypes were lower (relative to those shared by all four donors). Roughly 4.6% of naive CD4 clonotypes were common to a handful of donors.

Assay: immunoSEQ multiplex PCR; the TCRdb copy retains only in-frame clones and omits some. The sample lists about 2 million clones; approximately 95% were seen once. CD45RO-negative cells were positively selected for CCR7, leaving out terminally differentiated effector memory CD45RA+ cells. Caucasian adults living in Nashville, Tennessee, provided all samples. The chain is built from TRBV7-2 and TRBJ2-5; the match to TRBD2 covers 12 bases. The sequence was collected from a man aged 18 to 30 in good health. Sequenced sample: naive CD8+ T cells sorted from blood. Written as DNA, the CDR3 is TGTGCCAGCAGCACGGGACTAGCGGGTTACCAAGAGACCCAGTACTTC. It codes for CASSTGLAGYQETQYF.